This T cell receptor beta chain is drawn from a study of long-term antiretroviral therapy in people with HIV. Every specimen held between roughly 0.95-10 million cryopreserved PBMC. These were thawed and washed before DNA extraction. Run at survey level, the immunoSEQ assay was version v3.0. Assay used: immunoSEQ multiplex PCR; TCRdb lists only in-frame clones, some missing. The data hold 20,000 to 30,000 clones, with 70% to 90% observed a single time. Trimming took 2 bases from V and 5 from J; bases not matched to a gene: 7. Germline V gene data show CDR1 as MDHEN and CDR2 as SYDVKM. CDR3 length: 15 residues. Concerning this clone itself: Antigen: not known.

Study conclusions and caveats: HIV repertoires showed narrower CDR3 length ranges than controls. Post-ART diversity increased but stayed below transplant donor controls.

The clonotype originates from a man aged 45-65 years with HIV. The V and J genes are TRBV28 and TRBJ1-1, with TRBD1 matching 8 bases. The specimen comprised unsorted PBMCs, sampled 1.2 years after starting antiretroviral therapy. The CDR3 coding sequence is TGTGCCAGCAGTTTACAGGGGGCGGTGGGGACTGAAGCTTTCTTT. Encoded protein: CASSLQGAVGTEAFF.